The clone carrying this TCR beta chain showed up just a few times. What it recognizes is unknown. From the RT-PCR reads, TCRdb called clonotypes with MiXCR, one entry per CDR3 protein. The table includes roughly 700,000 distinct CDR3 sequences, approximately 14% detected once. These data originate in a study of response to subunit inactivated influenza vaccine. General observations from the study: It was the authors' suggestion that each seasonal influenza vaccination recruits few new T cells.

Sequencing was performed on PBMCs from blood, taken roughly 12 days after vaccination. This TCR derives from a man aged 45-65 years who received an inactivated influenza vaccine.

The CDR3 region has the DNA TGTGCCAGCAGTCGCACACCTTATCGGTACACTGAAGCTTTCTTT. Translation gives CASSRTPYRYTEAFF. This chain uses TRBV6-1 with TRBJ1-1, with no clear D. The germline CDR1 and CDR2 sequences are MNHNS and SASEGT. The CDR3 has 15 residues. V dropped 5 bases and J dropped 3 bases, with 16 bases sitting between them.